The next 30 T cell receptor beta chains were all read from a single sample in a study of shared clonotypes between healthy human individuals. Some clones are missing from TCRdb's copy, which holds only in-frame ones; the method was immunoSEQ multiplex PCR. The table lists a few million clones, just under 95% of them singletons. Terminally differentiated effector memory CD45RA+ cells were left out of the naive CD8 fraction, which was CD45RO-negative and positively selected for CCR7. The sequenced material came from naive CD8+ T cells from PBMCs. The origin of the receptors is a man younger than 35 in good health. Some clones in this sample may be carry-over from other donors' samples.

This chain connects TRBV7-9 to TRBJ2-7; D not certain. V was trimmed by 7 bases and J by 2 bases, leaving 15 bases between them. Germline CDR1 reads SEHNR; CDR2 reads FQNEAQ (reference sequence). The length of the CDR3 is 14 residues. As DNA, the CDR3 is TGTGCCAGCACCGACCGCCCCGGAACCTACGAGCAGTACTTC. This codes for CASTDRPGTYEQYF. Full variable domain (remainder filled in from reference TRBV7-9 and TRBJ2-7): DTGVSQNPRHKITKRGQNVTFRCDPISEHNRLYWYRQTLGQGPEFLTYFQNEAQLEKSRLLSDRFSAERPKGSFSTLEIQRTEQGDSAMYLCASTDRPGTYEQYFGPGTRLTVT.

This chain joins TRBV7-9 and TRBJ2-5; D gene unclear. The CDR3 is 16 amino acids. Trimming left V 5 bases short and J 2 bases short, with 18 bases between. CDR1 is SEHNR and CDR2 is FQNEAQ in the germline V gene (reference sequence). The CDR3 region has the DNA TGTGCCAGCAGCAAAAGGGCGGTCGTGAATCAAGAGACCCAGTACTTC. Amino acids: CASSKRAVVNQETQYF.

This chain uses TRBV28 with TRBJ2-3; D possibly corresponds to TRBD2 (5 bases). V was clipped by 5 bases and J by 5 bases, with 11 bases between them. The germline V gene has CDR1 MDHEN and CDR2 SYDVKM. The CDR3 is 13 amino acids. CDR3 in amino acids: CASSTLGRDTQYF. CDR3 DNA: TGTGCCAGCAGTACCCTAGGGAGAGATACGCAGTATTTT. The full variable domain, in which reference TRBV28 and TRBJ2-3 provide the parts outside the CDR3, is DVKVTQSSRYLVKRTGEKVFLECVQDMDHENMFWYRQDPGLGLRLIYFSYDVKMKEKGDIPEGYSVSREKKERFSLILESASTNQTSMYLCASSTLGRDTQYFGPGTRLTVL.

The gene calls are TRBV7-2 and TRBJ1-1, with D perhaps TRBD1 (5 bases). Germline CDR1 and CDR2: SGHTA and FQGNSA. V was shortened by 7 bases and J by 4 bases, with 25 bases between the two germline ends. The CDR3 is 17 residues long. For the CDR3, the DNA is TGTGCCAGCACCCTTAGAGCGAGGGCAGGGAAGACCACTGAAGCTTTCTTT. Amino acids: CASTLRARAGKTTEAFF.

The chain is built from TRBV5-5 and TRBJ1-1; D call uncertain. This CDR3 is 13 amino acids long. Between the trimmed V and J ends, which lost 0 bases and 5 bases, there was a span of 8 bases. In germline, CDR1 is SGHKS, CDR2 YYEKEE (reference sequence). The CDR3 sequence is CASSLGGRTEAFF. In DNA form, the CDR3 reads TGTGCCAGCAGCTTGGGGGGTAGAACTGAAGCTTTCTTT.

The genes are TRBV29-1 and TRBJ1-2; D is unclear. CDR1 and CDR2 from the germline V gene are SQVTM and ANQGSEA. V lost 7 bases and J lost 6, with 24 bases in between. The CDR3 has 15 residues. The CDR3 bases are TGCAGCGCCCCAGCCCCATCCGGGAGCCTCCATGGCTACACCTTC. Its translation is CSAPAPSGSLHGYTF. The whole variable domain, filled in from reference TRBV29-1 and TRBJ1-2, reads SAVISQKPSRDICQRGTSLTIQCQVDSQVTMMFWYRQQPGQSLTLIATANQGSEATYESGFVIDKFPISRPNLTFSTLTVSNMSPEDSSIYLCSAPAPSGSLHGYTFGSGTRLTVV.

The chain couples TRBV10-3 to TRBJ2-6; 7 nucleotides match TRBD1. CDR3 length: 17 residues. CDR1 is ENHRY, CDR2 SYGVKD, per germline. V shed 5 bases, J shed 0 bases, and the junction held 7 bases outside the gene matches. CDR3: CAISQGQERSGANVLTF. In DNA form, the CDR3 reads TGTGCCATCAGTCAAGGACAGGAGCGCTCTGGGGCCAACGTCCTGACTTTC.

This clone turned up a few times. The CDR3 DNA follows: TGCAGCGCTGATACCGCGGGGATAATGAACACTGAAGCTTTCTTT. Its translation: CSADTAGIMNTEAFF. The chain links TRBV29-1 to TRBJ1-1; D is ambiguous. Germline values: CDR1 SQVTM, CDR2 ANQGSEA. The CDR3 consists of 15 residues. Trimming left V 7 bases short and J 0 bases short, with 18 bases between. The entire variable domain, with the rest obtained from reference TRBV29-1 and TRBJ1-1, is as follows: SAVISQKPSRDICQRGTSLTIQCQVDSQVTMMFWYRQQPGQSLTLIATANQGSEATYESGFVIDKFPISRPNLTFSTLTVSNMSPEDSSIYLCSADTAGIMNTEAFFGQGTRLTVV.

In DNA, the CDR3 is TGTGCCAGCAGTACCTATGGCCCCAATCAGCCCCAGCATTTT. As protein: CASSTYGPNQPQHF. V gene TRBV6-6 combines with J gene TRBJ1-5; D is unresolved. The CDR3 is 14 amino acids. Between the trimmed V and J ends, which lost 5 bases and 3 bases, there was a span of 11 bases. Per germline, CDR1 MNHNY and CDR2 SVGAGI (reference sequence).

V usage is TRBV4-3 and J usage is TRBJ2-3, with TRBD1 matching over 8 bases. V was pared by 6 bases and J by 7 bases, with 12 bases of the junction left unmatched. CDR3 length: 15 residues. Germline V gene lookup returns CDR1 LGHNA and CDR2 YSLEER. The CDR3 DNA reads as TGCGCCAGCAGTCGGGACCCGGGACAGGAATATACGCAGTATTTT. This encodes CASSRDPGQEYTQYF.

The chain recombines TRBV4-1 with TRBJ2-2; the D gene is possibly TRBD2 (5 bases). V was trimmed by 4 bases and J by 6 bases, leaving 9 bases between them. Germline CDR1 MGHRA, CDR2 YSYEKL. CDR3 length equals 13 residues. CDR3 DNA sequence: TGCGCCAGCAGCCCCTGGACTGCCGGGGAGCTGTTTTTT. Translation gives CASSPWTAGELFF.

This clone was detected only a few times. The V gene is TRBV14, the J gene TRBJ2-5; TRBD2 matches 13 bases. CDR1 and CDR2 (germline): SGHDN, FVKESK. The junction had 2 bases not matched to a gene; V was cut back by 3 bases and J by 1 base. The CDR3 sequence is 16 residues long. The CDR3 bases are TGTGCCAGCAGCCATTGGACTAGCGGGAGCCAAGAGACCCAGTACTTC. Translated: CASSHWTSGSQETQYF.

In this sample, this clone turned up once. The CDR3 DNA sequence: TGTGCCAGCAGCGGGTGGGGACAGCTTAACTATGGCTACACCTTC. As protein: CASSGWGQLNYGYTF. The genes are TRBV9 and TRBJ1-2; TRBD1 matches 7 bases. The length of the CDR3 is 15 residues. The V gene end was trimmed by 3 bases and the J gene end by 1 base; junction bases not matched to a gene: 6. CDR1 is SGDLS and CDR2 is YYNGEE in the germline V gene. The full variable domain, rest sourced from reference TRBV9 and TRBJ1-2, is DSGVTQTPKHLITATGQRVTLRCSPRSGDLSVYWYQQSLDQGLQFLIQYYNGEERAKGNILERFSAQQFPDLHSELNLSSLELGDSALYFCASSGWGQLNYGYTFGSGTRLTVV.

V and J are TRBV6-6 and TRBJ2-1, with TRBD1 matching over 7 bases. CDR3 length: 15 residues. J gave up 6 bases and V 0 bases, and 5 bases lay outside the gene matches. Germline CDR1 MNHNY, CDR2 SVGAGI (reference sequence). The CDR3 coding sequence is TGTGCCAGCAGTTACTCGGAGACAGGGTCCAATGAGCAGTTCTTC. Protein sequence: CASSYSETGSNEQFF.

This clone is a singleton in its sample. The V gene is TRBV2, the J gene TRBJ2-5; tentatively, D is TRBD2 (6 bases). Deletions cut 5 bases from V and 2 bases from J, with 18 bases between. The CDR3 length is 16 residues. Per the germline V gene, CDR1 is SNHLY and CDR2 is FYNNEI. The CDR3 reads CASSLYQLANQETQYF. CDR3 sequence (DNA): TGTGCCAGCAGTCTATACCAACTAGCAAATCAAGAGACCCAGTACTTC.

The chain has TRBV28 and TRBJ2-1, with 7 positions matching TRBD2. Trimming removed 5 bases from V and 3 bases from J; junction bases left unmatched: 10. The CDR3 runs to 16 residues. Looked up from germline, CDR1 is MDHEN and CDR2 is SYDVKM. In nucleotides, the CDR3 is TGTGCCAGCAGTAAAACGGAACTAGCGTACTACAATGAGCAGTTCTTC. It translates to CASSKTELAYYNEQFF.

A word on this clone: This same CDR3 is encoded by further DNA sequences in the sample. The rearrangement joins TRBV11-2 to TRBJ1-4; D gene uncertain. The length of the CDR3 is 15 residues. CDR1 and CDR2 (germline): SGHAT, FQNNGV. V was shortened by 1 base and J by 5 bases, with 11 bases between the two germline ends. This chain's CDR3 is CASSLGLGLNEKLFF. CDR3 in DNA: TGTGCCAGCAGCTTAGGGTTGGGGTTAAATGAAAAACTGTTTTTT.

This clone was counted once. This chain links TRBV28 with TRBJ2-5; D unclear. The J call is uncertain, as TRBJ2-7 better fits the DNA end. CDR3 size: 11 residues. Germline loops: CDR1 MDHEN, CDR2 SYDVKM. CDR3: CASSPMVEQYF. For the CDR3, the DNA is TGTGCCAGCAGTCCCATGGTCGAGCAGTACTTC.

DNA of the CDR3: TGCGCCAGCAGCCAAGGTAGTGAGGGGCTGGGTGAAAAACTGTTTTTT. Protein sequence: CASSQGSEGLGEKLFF. The rearrangement uses TRBV4-1 and TRBJ1-4, with D maybe TRBD1 (5 bases). The germline gives CDR1 MGHRA, CDR2 YSYEKL. Trimming left V 1 base short and J 7 bases short, with 16 bases between. The length of the CDR3 is 16 residues.

This clone was detected only once. The chain combines TRBV7-9 with TRBJ2-7; D unresolved. The CDR3 contains 14 residues. From germline, CDR1 is SEHNR and CDR2 FQNEAQ (reference sequence). V shed 3 bases and J shed 3 bases, with 12 bases lying between them. CDR3 in DNA: TGTGCCAGCAGCTTCGTATTAACAGACTACGAGCAGTACTTC. The encoded protein is CASSFVLTDYEQYF.

Only a few counts were recorded for this clone. The V gene is TRBV6-5, the J gene TRBJ1-2; the D gene is possibly TRBD1 (6 bases). Looked up from germline, CDR1 is MNHEY and CDR2 is SVGAGI. V dropped 4 bases and J dropped 10 bases, with 13 bases sitting between them. CDR3 length: 12 residues. In DNA form, the CDR3 reads TGTGCCAGCAGTTCATCCGGGACACACTACACCTTC. Translating gives CASSSSGTHYTF.

Written as DNA, the CDR3 is TGTGCCAGCAGCTTCCTAGGGACAAGGGGGTACGATGAGCAGTTCTTC. The encoded protein is CASSFLGTRGYDEQFF. The rearrangement joins TRBV7-8 to TRBJ2-1; tentatively, D is TRBD1 (6 bases). V was shortened by 3 bases and J by 8 bases, with 20 bases between the two germline ends. The length of the CDR3 is 16 residues. Germline V gene sequence: CDR1 SGHVS, CDR2 FQNEAQ.

The genes are TRBV30 and TRBJ2-1, with D possibly being TRBD1 (6 bases). Germline V gene sequence: CDR1 GTSNPN, CDR2 SVGIG (reference sequence). The CDR3 extends over 16 amino acids. Trimming left V 3 bases short and J 6 bases short, with 21 bases between. This CDR3 reads CAWRPQGLHPTNEQFF. Written as DNA, the CDR3 is TGTGCCTGGAGACCCCAGGGGCTTCACCCCACCAATGAGCAGTTCTTC.

The chain employs TRBV5-6 and TRBJ2-7, with no clear D. This CDR3 spans 13 amino acids. The germline V gene has CDR1 SGHDT and CDR2 YYEEEE. The V gene lost 0 bases and the J gene lost 3 bases, with 7 bases spanning the gap. CDR3 coding DNA: TGTGCCAGCAGCTTGGACGGTGACTACGAGCAGTACTTC. Translated, it gives CASSLDGDYEQYF.

The V gene is TRBV7-9, the J gene TRBJ2-7; no firm D call. The ends were cut back, 8 bases at V and 3 bases at J, with 23 bases in the middle. This CDR3 contains 16 residues. Germline-derived CDR1 and CDR2 are SEHNR and FQNEAQ (reference sequence). CDR3 in DNA: TGTGCCAGCGCTGAGGCTGATGCCGTCGGGCGCTACGAGCAGTACTTC. It codes for CASAEADAVGRYEQYF.

The V and J genes are TRBV28 and TRBJ2-1; possibly TRBD1 or TRBD2 for D (5 bases each). Germline lookup yields CDR1 MDHEN and CDR2 SYDVKM. The CDR3 runs to 17 residues. Trimming removed 5 bases at V and 0 bases at J, with 17 bases between. CDR3 amino acids: CASSPRVLGASYNEQFF. CDR3 sequence (DNA): TGTGCCAGCAGTCCCAGAGTACTCGGGGCCTCCTACAATGAGCAGTTCTTC.

The chain combines TRBV5-5 with TRBJ2-5; D is perhaps TRBD2 (7 bases). Per the germline V gene, CDR1 is SGHKS and CDR2 is YYEKEE (reference sequence). V gave up 7 bases and J gave up 1 base, with 17 bases separating them. The CDR3 consists of 15 residues. CDR3 sequence: CASHDEGGAQETQYF. The CDR3 coding sequence is TGTGCCAGCCACGACGAAGGGGGGGCCCAAGAGACCCAGTACTTC.

The chain joins TRBV30 to TRBJ1-2, with D tentatively TRBD1 (5 bases). Germline lookup yields CDR1 GTSNPN and CDR2 SVGIG (reference sequence). This CDR3 region has 14 residues. V was trimmed by 2 bases and J by 5 bases, leaving 15 bases between them. CDR3 nucleotides: TGTGCCTGGAGTCTCGGAGGGGCTGTTTATGGCTACACCTTC. It translates to CAWSLGGAVYGYTF.

Details on this clone: The identical CDR3 is also encoded by other nucleotide sequences in the sample. The J gene is TRBJ2-1, the V gene TRBV7-3; tentatively, D is TRBD2 (6 bases). This CDR3 comprises 12 residues. Germline CDR1 SGHTA, CDR2 FQGTGA. V was pared by 5 bases and J by 6 bases, with 8 bases between. CDR3: CASSPGGNEQFF. DNA of the CDR3: TGTGCCAGCAGCCCCGGGGGCAATGAGCAGTTCTTC.

This chain connects TRBV6-6 to TRBJ1-2, with a weak D call TRBD1 (6 bases). Germline lookup yields CDR1 MNHNY and CDR2 SVGAGI (reference sequence). The V end was cut by 3 bases, the J end by 8 bases, with 13 bases between. The CDR3 contains 13 residues. CDR3 sequence (DNA): TGTGCCAGCAGTTATACGGGGGCGCAGGGCTACACCTTC. This encodes CASSYTGAQGYTF.